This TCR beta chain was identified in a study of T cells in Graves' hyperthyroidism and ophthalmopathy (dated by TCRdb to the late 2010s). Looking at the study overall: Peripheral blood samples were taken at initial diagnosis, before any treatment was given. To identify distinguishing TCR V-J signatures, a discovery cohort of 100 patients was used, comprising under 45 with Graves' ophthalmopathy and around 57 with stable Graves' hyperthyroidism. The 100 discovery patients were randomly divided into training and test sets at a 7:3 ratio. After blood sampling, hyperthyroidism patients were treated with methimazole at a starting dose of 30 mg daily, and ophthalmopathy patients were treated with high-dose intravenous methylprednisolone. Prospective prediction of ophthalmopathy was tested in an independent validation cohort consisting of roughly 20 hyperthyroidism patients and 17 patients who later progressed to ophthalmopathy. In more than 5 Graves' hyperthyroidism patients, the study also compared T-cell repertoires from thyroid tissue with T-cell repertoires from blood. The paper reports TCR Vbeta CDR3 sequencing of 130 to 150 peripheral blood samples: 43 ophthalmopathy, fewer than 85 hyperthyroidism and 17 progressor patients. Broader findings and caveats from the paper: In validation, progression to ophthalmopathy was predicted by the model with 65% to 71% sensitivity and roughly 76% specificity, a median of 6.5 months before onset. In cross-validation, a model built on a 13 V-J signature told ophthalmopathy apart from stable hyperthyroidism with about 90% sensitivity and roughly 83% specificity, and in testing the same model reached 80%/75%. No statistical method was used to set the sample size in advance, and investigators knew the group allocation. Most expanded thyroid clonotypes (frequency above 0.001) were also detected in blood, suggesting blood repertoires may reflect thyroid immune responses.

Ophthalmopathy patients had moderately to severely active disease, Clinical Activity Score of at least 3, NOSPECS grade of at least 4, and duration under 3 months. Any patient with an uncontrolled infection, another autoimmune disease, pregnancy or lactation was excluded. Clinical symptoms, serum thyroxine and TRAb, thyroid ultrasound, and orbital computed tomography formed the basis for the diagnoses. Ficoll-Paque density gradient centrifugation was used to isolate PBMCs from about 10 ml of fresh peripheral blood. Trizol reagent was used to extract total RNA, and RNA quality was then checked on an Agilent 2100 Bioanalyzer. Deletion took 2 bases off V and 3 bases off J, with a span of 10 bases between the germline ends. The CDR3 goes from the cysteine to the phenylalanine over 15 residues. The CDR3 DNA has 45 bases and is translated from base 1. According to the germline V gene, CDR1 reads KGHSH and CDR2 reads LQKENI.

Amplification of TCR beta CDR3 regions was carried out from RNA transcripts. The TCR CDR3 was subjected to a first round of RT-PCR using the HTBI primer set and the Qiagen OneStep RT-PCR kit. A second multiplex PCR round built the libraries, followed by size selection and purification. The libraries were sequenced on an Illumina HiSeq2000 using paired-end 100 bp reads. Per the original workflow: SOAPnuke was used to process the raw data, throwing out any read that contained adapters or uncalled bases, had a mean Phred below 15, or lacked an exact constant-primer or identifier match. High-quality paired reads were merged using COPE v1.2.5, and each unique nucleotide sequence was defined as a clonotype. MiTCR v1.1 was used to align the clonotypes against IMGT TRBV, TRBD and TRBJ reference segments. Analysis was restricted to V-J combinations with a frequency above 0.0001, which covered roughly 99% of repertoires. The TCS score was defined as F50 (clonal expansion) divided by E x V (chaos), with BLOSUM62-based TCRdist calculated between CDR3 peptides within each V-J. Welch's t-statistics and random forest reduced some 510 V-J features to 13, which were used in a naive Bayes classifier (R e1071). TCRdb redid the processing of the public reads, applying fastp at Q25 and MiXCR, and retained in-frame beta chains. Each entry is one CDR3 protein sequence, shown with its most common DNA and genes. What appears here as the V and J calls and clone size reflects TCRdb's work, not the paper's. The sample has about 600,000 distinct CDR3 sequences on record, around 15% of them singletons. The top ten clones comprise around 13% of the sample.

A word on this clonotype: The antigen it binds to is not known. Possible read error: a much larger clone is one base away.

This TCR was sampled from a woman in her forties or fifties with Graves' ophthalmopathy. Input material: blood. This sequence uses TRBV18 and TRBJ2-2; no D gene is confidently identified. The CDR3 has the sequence CASSPNKTDTGELFF. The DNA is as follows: TGTGCCAGCTCACCAAACAAAACGGACACCGGGGAGCTGTTTTTT.